This TCR beta chain is drawn from a study of molecular identifiers for immune sequencing clone quantification. Study findings and constraints: In CMV-specific effectors, clones above 20 copies held over 98% of molecules; naive, under 1%. Among about a million naive cells, spiked Jurkat TCR RNA from a single cell was reportedly detectable.

This clonotype was counted between two and nine times. The antigen remains unidentified. The germline V gene encodes CDR1 SGHDN and CDR2 FVKESK. This CDR3 comprises 13 residues. V gave up 2 bases and J gave up 3 bases, with 8 bases separating them. Listed TCR primers and previously described methods were used for bulk TCR libraries. TCRdb fed the PCR reads into MiXCR, producing one record per CDR3 protein. The data show approximately 500,000 distinct CDR3 sequences, about a quarter seen once. This receptor was identified in a human donor in good health. Some libraries in this study had Jurkat cell RNA spiked in. The sequenced sample was naive CD8+ T cells from blood, with Jurkat cell RNA spiked in. Subset of the sample: FACS-sorted CD8+CD4-CCR7+CD45RA+ naive T cells. The gene calls are TRBV14 and TRBJ2-7; maybe TRBD1 (5 bases). The CDR3 protein is CASSQTTDYEQYF. In nucleotides, the CDR3 is TGTGCCAGCAGCCAAACGACAGACTACGAGCAGTACTTC.